This T cell receptor beta chain was identified during a study of siplizumab effects on memory and regulatory T cells. V was shortened by 4 bases and J by 4 bases, with 16 bases between the two germline ends. The CDR3 runs to 14 residues. Germline CDR1 reads SQVTM; CDR2 reads ANQGSEA. Some clones are missing from TCRdb's copy, which holds only in-frame ones; the method was immunoSEQ multiplex PCR. The profile shows around 100,000 clones, about 93% of them singletons. Points on this clone: The antigen is undetermined.

Whole-study results and caveats: Proliferating CD4+ or CD8+ clones, roughly 80-97% of them, lacked an assignable naive or memory phenotype. The Treg-derived share of mappable alloreactive CD4+ clones averaged about 68% with siplizumab and 26.9% in controls. Siplizumab brought about a significant reduction in alloreactive sequences traceable to unstimulated CD4+ memory cells. Major contributors to the alloresponse seemed to be naive T cells, which also appeared more diverse than memory cells.

The rearrangement uses TRBV29-1 and TRBJ1-2, with D perhaps matching TRBD1 (6 bases). The sequence came from a human donor in good health. What was sequenced was CD4+ T cells sorted from blood. CDR3 coding DNA: TGCAGCGTTGTCTCCCGGGGGCCTACCTATGGCTACACCTTC. It translates to CSVVSRGPTYGYTF.